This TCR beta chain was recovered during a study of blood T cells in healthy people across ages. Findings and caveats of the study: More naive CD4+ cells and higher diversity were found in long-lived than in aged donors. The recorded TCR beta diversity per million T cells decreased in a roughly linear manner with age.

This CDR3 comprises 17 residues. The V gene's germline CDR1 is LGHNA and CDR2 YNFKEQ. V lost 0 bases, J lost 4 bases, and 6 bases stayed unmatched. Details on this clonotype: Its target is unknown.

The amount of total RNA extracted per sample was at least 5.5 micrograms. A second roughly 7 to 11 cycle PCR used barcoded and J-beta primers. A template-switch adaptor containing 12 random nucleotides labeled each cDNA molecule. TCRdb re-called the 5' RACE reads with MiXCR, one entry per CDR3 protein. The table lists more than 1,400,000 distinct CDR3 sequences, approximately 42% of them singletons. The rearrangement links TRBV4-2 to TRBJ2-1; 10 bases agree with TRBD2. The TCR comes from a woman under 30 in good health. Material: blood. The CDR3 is CASSQEGISGGYNEQFF. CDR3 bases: TGTGCCAGCAGCCAAGAGGGAATTAGCGGGGGGTACAATGAGCAGTTCTTC.